This is a list of T cell receptor beta chains from one sample in a study of response to subunit inactivated influenza vaccine. TCRdb reprocessed the RT-PCR reads with MiXCR, giving one entry per CDR3 protein. The table lists hundreds of thousands of distinct CDR3 sequences, approximately 10% of them singletons. In addition, the sample was reused for a study of T cells expressing NK-cell markers.

The sample was PBMCs from blood, taken on the day of vaccination. Receptors were obtained from a man in his forties or fifties who received an inactivated influenza vaccine. CDR3s include the opening cysteine and the closing phenylalanine or tryptophan. D genes are given only for firm matches. Clone size is shown for a subset of rows, as once, few, many or a class of expanded clone.

many,NA,TRBV5-1,TRBJ2-1,TGCGCCAGCATGCGAGACAGCTCCTACAATGAGCAGTTCTTC,CASMRDSSYNEQFF
NA,NA,TRBV3-1,TRBJ2-5,TGTGCCAGCAGCCAAGGTGGGATTCAAGAGACCCAGTACTTC,CASSQGGIQETQYF
many,NA,TRBV4-1,TRBJ1-6,TGCGCCAGCAGCCAAGAGATCCGGTTCTCCTATAATTCACCCCTCCACTTT,CASSQEIRFSYNSPLHF
NA,NA,TRBV19,TRBJ2-3,TGTGCCAGTAGTATAGATCTATTCAGCACGTCAGGGATCACAGATACGCAGTATTTT,CASSIDLFSTSGITDTQYF
few,NA,TRBV4-3,TRBJ2-7,TGCGCCAGCAGCTATGGCTCTGGGGGCTACGAGCAGTACTTC,CASSYGSGGYEQYF
NA,NA,TRBV5-1,TRBJ1-5,TGCGCCAGCAGCTTGGCCGGGGTCAGCCCACAGCATTTT,CASSLAGVSPQHF
NA,NA,TRBV20-1,TRBJ2-3,TGCAGTGCTCGAGAATGGGCAGATACGCAGTATTTT,CSAREWADTQYF
NA,NA,TRBV19,TRBJ2-1,TGTGCCAGTAGTCACCCGGCCATGAGCTCCTACAATGAGCAGTTCTTC,CASSHPAMSSYNEQFF
NA,NA,TRBV7-9,TRBJ2-5,TGTGCCAGCAGCTTAGAATATTACCAAGAGACCCAGTACTTC,CASSLEYYQETQYF
few,TRBD2,TRBV14,TRBJ2-3,TGTGCCAGCAGCCGGAACCTAGCGGGATACGGCACAGATACGCAGTATTTT,CASSRNLAGYGTDTQYF
NA,NA,TRBV7-2,TRBJ2-5,TGTGCCAGCAGCAAAAGGGGGCCTAGCGGAGAGACCCAGTACTTC,CASSKRGPSGETQYF
many,NA,TRBV5-1,TRBJ2-3,TGTGCCAGCAGCTTAGGTTCTGCAGATACGCAGTATTTT,CASSLGSADTQYF
few,TRBD1,TRBV6-2/TRBV6-3,TRBJ2-2,TGTGCCAGCAGTTACGAGGCAGGGGGCTCTCCTAACACCGGGGAGCTGTTTTTT,CASSYEAGGSPNTGELFF
NA,NA,TRBV20-1,TRBJ2-1,TGCAGTGCTAGACCACAGCTATCCTACAATGAGCAGTTCTTC,CSARPQLSYNEQFF
few,NA,TRBV2,TRBJ1-5,TGTGCCAGCAGCCTGGGGGAGGGGGTCAGTCAGCCCCAGCATTTT,CASSLGEGVSQPQHF
NA,NA,TRBV10-3,TRBJ1-1,TGTGCCATCAGTGAGTCGACGGTGAAGAACACTGAAGCTTTCTTT,CAISESTVKNTEAFF
few,NA,TRBV20-1,TRBJ2-7,TGCAGTGCTAGAGATCCATTCCGGGGGAGCTCCTACGAGCAGTACTTC,CSARDPFRGSSYEQYF
many,NA,TRBV27,TRBJ2-7,TGTGCCAGCAGTTTATCGCGGACCGGGGAGCAGTACTTC,CASSLSRTGEQYF
few,TRBD1,TRBV11-2,TRBJ2-1,TGTGCCAGCAGCCAAAGGGCTTCAGGGGGCATCTCCTACAATGAGCAGTTCTTC,CASSQRASGGISYNEQFF
few,NA,TRBV4-1,TRBJ1-2,TGCGCCAGCAGCCACCCGGGCCAGGGAGACTATGGCTACACCTTC,CASSHPGQGDYGYTF
few,NA,TRBV7-8,TRBJ1-3,TGTGCCAGCAGCCTCTCCAGGCCCACCTCTGGAAACACCATATATTTT,CASSLSRPTSGNTIYF
few,NA,TRBV12-3/TRBV12-4,TRBJ2-7,TGTGCCAGCAGTTTAGTGGGGGCCTCCGAGCAGTACTTC,CASSLVGASEQYF
few,NA,TRBV20-1,TRBJ2-5,TGCAGTGCTAGGGGGGGATCAGGGATCCAAGAGACCCAGTACTTC,CSARGGSGIQETQYF
medium-sized,TRBD2,TRBV12-3/TRBV12-4,TRBJ2-7,TGTGCCAGCAGCGTGGGGACTAGCGGGAGTCATAAGCAGTACTTC,CASSVGTSGSHKQYF
many,NA,TRBV12-3/TRBV12-4,TRBJ2-2,TGTGCCAGCAGTTTTTGGCCCTTGAACACCGGGGAGCTGTTTTTT,CASSFWPLNTGELFF
NA,NA,TRBV7-8,TRBJ1-2,TGTGCCAGCAGCTTAGATCAGGGGCTCGGGGGCTACACCTTC,CASSLDQGLGGYTF
few,TRBD1,TRBV28,TRBJ2-1,TGTGCCAGCAGTTTAGAGACAGGGGGCTCGTACAATGAGCAGTTCTTC,CASSLETGGSYNEQFF